Listed below are T cell receptor beta chains from one sample, sequenced in a study of T cell responses to AZD1222 COVID-19 vaccine. This table comes from immunoSEQ multiplex PCR, and its TCRdb copy is limited to in-frame clones, with some not included. The sample has 160,000 or so clones, less than 90% seen once. Material: peripheral blood, obtained after recovery from COVID-19. These receptors were taken from an adult who had recovered from COVID-19. Each CDR3 is given with its conserved first and last residue. A D gene is named only where the DNA matches it firmly. Expanded clones get a size class; other rows say once, few or many, or leave the size out.

v_call	d_call	clone_size	j_call	cdr3_nt	cdr3_aa
TRBV2	TRBD1	once	TRBJ2-7	TGTGCCAGTGACGGGACAGGGGGCGAGCAGTACTTC	CASDGTGGEQYF
TRBV5-1	.	.	TRBJ2-2	TGCGCCAGCAGCCCCTCGTCGGGTTCTCACACCGGGGAGCTGTTTTTT	CASSPSSGSHTGELFF
TRBV7-9	.	once	TRBJ1-2	TGTGCCAGCAGCTTGGGCGGGGTTGGCTACACCTTC	CASSLGGVGYTF
TRBV14	.	.	TRBJ2-5	TGTGCCAGCAGCCAAGATCTTGAGGAGACCCAGTACTTC	CASSQDLEETQYF
TRBV5-1	.	.	TRBJ1-4	TGCGCCAGCAGCTTGGCCGCGACAGATAATGAAAAACTGTTTTTT	CASSLAATDNEKLFF
TRBV12-3/TRBV12-4	.	once	TRBJ1-1	TGTGCCAGCAGTCCCCGGCCAACTGAAGCTTTCTTT	CASSPRPTEAFF
TRBV12-3/TRBV12-4	.	.	TRBJ1-1	TGTGCCAGCAGTCAGCTTAACACTGAAGCTTTCTTT	CASSQLNTEAFF
TRBV7-2	TRBD1	.	TRBJ1-4	TGTGCCAGCAGCGCGCGGACAGGTTATAATGAAAAACTGTTTTTT	CASSARTGYNEKLFF
TRBV15	TRBD2	.	TRBJ2-3	TGTGCCACCAGCAGAGAGGAGGCGGGAGTGGCAGATACGCAGTATTTT	CATSREEAGVADTQYF
TRBV10-3	.	.	TRBJ1-2	TGTGCCATCAGTGAAGAACAGGGCTATGGCTACACCTTC	CAISEEQGYGYTF
TRBV19	.	.	TRBJ1-3	TGTGCCAGTAGTATGGCTCTTCTCCCCTCTGGAAACACCATATATTTT	CASSMALLPSGNTIYF
TRBV2	.	.	TRBJ1-5	TGTGCCAGCAGTGAAGAAGGACAGCCCCAGCATTTT	CASSEEGQPQHF
TRBV3-1/TRBV3-2	TRBD1	.	TRBJ2-5	TGTGCCAGCAGCCTGCTGGACAGGGGGCCAGAAGAGACCCAGTACTTC	CASSLLDRGPEETQYF
TRBV28	TRBD2	.	TRBJ2-5	TGTGCCAGCAGTGTCGGCTGGGGAGGGCGAGAGACCCAGTACTTC	CASSVGWGGRETQYF
TRBV2	.	few	TRBJ2-3	TGTGCCAGCAGTGAACCAGTAGATACGCAGTATTTT	CASSEPVDTQYF
TRBV7-9	.	.	TRBJ1-3	TGTGCCAGCAGCACCGGGACGGGCTCTGGAAACACCATATATTTT	CASSTGTGSGNTIYF
TRBV11-1	.	once	TRBJ2-1	TGTGCCAGCAGCCTATTAAACCCGGGGGTGGGCACTGAGCAGTTCTTC	CASSLLNPGVGTEQFF
TRBV4-1	.	.	TRBJ2-3	TGCGCCAGCAGCGCCCGGTTGAGGGATACGCAGTATTTT	CASSARLRDTQYF
TRBV6-5	.	.	TRBJ2-4	.	CASSTSSRGGGSF
TRBV27	.	.	TRBJ2-1	TGTGCCAGCATAGGGGGGACAGACAATGAGCAGTTCTTC	CASIGGTDNEQFF
TRBV5-1	.	.	TRBJ1-1	TGCGCCAGCAGCTTGGGGCAGGGGATGGGGACTGAAGCTTTCTTT	CASSLGQGMGTEAFF
TRBV12-3/TRBV12-4	.	few	TRBJ2-1	TGTGCCAGCAGTTTATCCTCACAGGGTCAGCAGTTCTTC	CASSLSSQGQQFF
TRBV11-2	TRBD2	.	TRBJ2-2	TGTGCCAGCAGCTTAGTAGGGCTAGCGGGAGATCGTACCGGGGAGCTGTTTTTT	CASSLVGLAGDRTGELFF
TRBV27	.	few	TRBJ1-2	TGTGCCAGCAGTTTTCTCACCCAGTTGGCCTATGGCTACACCTTC	CASSFLTQLAYGYTF
TRBV5-1	TRBD2	.	TRBJ2-2	TGCGCCAGCAGCTCCCCTGCGGGGGGCAACACCGGGGAGCTGTTTTTT	CASSSPAGGNTGELFF
TRBV7-9	TRBD2	.	TRBJ2-3	TGTGCCAGCAGCCCCAGCGGGAGTGGCACAGATACGCAGTATTTT	CASSPSGSGTDTQYF
TRBV2	TRBD2	.	TRBJ2-5	TGTGCCAGCAGTGAAGCGGGCGTGGCGGGGGTACGCAGGACCCAGTACTTC	CASSEAGVAGVRRTQYF
TRBV18	.	few	TRBJ1-2	TGTGCCAGCTCCCCGGGGCAGGGGAACGTTGGCTACACCTTC	CASSPGQGNVGYTF
TRBV6-5	.	.	TRBJ1-6	TGTGCCAGCAGTTCCACCCACGCGGATTCACCCCTCCACTTT	CASSSTHADSPLHF
TRBV27	.	.	TRBJ1-2	TGTGCCAGCAGCCCCTCGGGGGGACCCTATGGCTACACCTTC	CASSPSGGPYGYTF
TRBV25-1	.	few	TRBJ2-3	TGTGCCAGCGCTCGGGGGGATACGCAGTATTTT	CASARGDTQYF
TRBV19	TRBD2	once	TRBJ2-1	TGTGCCAGTAGTAAGCTAGCGGGGGGTACCTACAATGAGCAGTTCTTC	CASSKLAGGTYNEQFF
TRBV7-9	.	.	TRBJ2-1	TGTGCCAGCAGCTTTGAGGCATGGGGCAATGAGCAGTTCTTC	CASSFEAWGNEQFF
TRBV20-1	TRBD1	.	TRBJ1-5	TGCAGCGCTACAGGGGATCAGCCCCAGCATTTT	CSATGDQPQHF
TRBV7-9	.	once	TRBJ2-1	TGTGCCAGCAGATCGGGGATTGAGCAGTTCTTC	CASRSGIEQFF
TRBV7-8	TRBD1	.	TRBJ1-1	TGTGCCAGCAGCTTAGTTGGGACAGGGTGGCAAACTGAAGCTTTCTTT	CASSLVGTGWQTEAFF
TRBV10-3	.	once	TRBJ1-2	TGTGCCATCAGCGAGGGACAAGGCGGTGGCTACACCTTC	CAISEGQGGGYTF
TRBV5-1	.	.	TRBJ2-3	TGCGCCAGCAGTGACGAAGGGACCAGCACAGATACGCAGTATTTT	CASSDEGTSTDTQYF
TRBV18	.	few	TRBJ1-1	TGTGCCAGCTCAGGACAGCTGATGAACACTGAAGCTTTCTTT	CASSGQLMNTEAFF
TRBV2	.	.	TRBJ2-5	TGTGCCAGCAGTGAGTTGGGTAGCGGAGGGGGAGAGACCCAGTACTTC	CASSELGSGGGETQYF
TRBV7-3	TRBD2	.	TRBJ2-2	TGTGCCAGCAGCATTAGCGGGGGGAACACCGGGGAGCTGTTTTTT	CASSISGGNTGELFF
TRBV14	.	.	TRBJ2-6	TGTGCCAGCAGCCAACGGGGTGCAGGGGCCAACGTCCTGACTTTC	CASSQRGAGANVLTF
TRBV4-1	.	.	TRBJ2-5	TGCGCCAGCAGCCAGGGACGGGGGGCACCCGAGACCCAGTACTTC	CASSQGRGAPETQYF
TRBV9	TRBD2	.	TRBJ2-7	TGTGCCAGCAGCCTATCTGGCGGGAGTGGCGAGCAGTACTTC	CASSLSGGSGEQYF
TRBV7-9	.	.	TRBJ1-3	TGTGCCAGCATCAGAGGGGGTGTTGGAAACACCATATATTTT	CASIRGGVGNTIYF
TRBV6-2/TRBV6-3	TRBD1	.	TRBJ1-1	TGTGCCAGCAGTTACGACAGGGCCTCCCCGAACACTGAAGCTTTCTTT	CASSYDRASPNTEAFF
TRBV10-3	.	.	TRBJ2-1	TGTGCCATCAGCGAAACGGTGAGCTCCTACAATGAGCAGTTCTTC	CAISETVSSYNEQFF
TRBV5-1	TRBD1	.	TRBJ1-2	TGCGCCAGCAGCTCGGGACAGGGGGCTAGGGATGGCTACACCTTC	CASSSGQGARDGYTF
TRBV4-1	.	.	TRBJ1-2	TGCGCCAGCAGCCAAGAGAGAGGGGACTATGGCTACACCTTC	CASSQERGDYGYTF
TRBV9	TRBD2	.	TRBJ2-7	TGTGCCAGCAGCGCGGGGGGTTCGACGTACGAGCAGTACTTC	CASSAGGSTYEQYF
TRBV5-6	.	.	TRBJ1-2	TGTGCCAGCAGCTTTTTTACGGGTGGCTACACCTTC	CASSFFTGGYTF
TRBV28	TRBD2	few	TRBJ2-1	TGTGCCAGCAGTTCCCCGGCGGCTAGCGGGAGGGGCAATGAGCAGTTCTTC	CASSSPAASGRGNEQFF
TRBV5-1	.	.	TRBJ1-4	TGCGCCAGCAGCTTGGTGGGGGGCAGGGAAAAACTGTTTTTT	CASSLVGGREKLFF
TRBV5-6	.	.	TRBJ1-1	TGTGCCAGCAGCCCGAACCTTCAAGTGAACACTGAAGCTTTCTTT	CASSPNLQVNTEAFF
TRBV2	TRBD1	once	TRBJ2-7	TGTGCCAGCGTCTCAGGGGGCTACGAGCAGTACTTC	CASVSGGYEQYF